Listed here are 21 T cell receptor beta chains from one sample, sequenced in a study of blood T cells in healthy people across ages. A second roughly 6 to 12 cycle PCR used barcoded and J-beta primers. MiXCR, run by TCRdb on the 5' RACE reads, gives a single entry per CDR3 protein. The table lists under 2 million distinct CDR3 sequences, 30% to 40% of them singletons, with 10% to 12% in the top ten. The sequenced sample was blood. The receptors were sampled from a woman in her twenties or thirties in good health.

The rearrangement uses TRBV27 and TRBJ2-1, with 11 positions matching TRBD2. The CDR3 totals 19 residues. Germline V gives CDR1 MNHEY, CDR2 SMNVEV (reference sequence). V dropped 1 base and J dropped 4; count of bases not matched to a gene: 12. CDR3: CASSLFDRSGGGLYNEQFF. The DNA of the CDR3 is TGTGCCAGCAGTTTATTTGACCGTAGCGGGGGGGGACTTTACAATGAGCAGTTCTTC.

The V call is TRBV20-1, the J call TRBJ2-5; D perhaps matches TRBD2 (5 bases). The closer fit of TRBJ2-7 to the DNA end suggests the J call may be wrong. In germline, CDR1 is DFQATT, CDR2 SNEGSKA (reference sequence). The CDR3 is made up of 12 amino acids. DNA of the CDR3: TGCAGTGCGCGTGTCGGGATGAACGAGCAGTACTTC. Translation: CSARVGMNEQYF.

This clonotype was counted ten times or more. The chain carries TRBV4-1 and TRBJ2-1; D unresolved. Germline V gives CDR1 MGHRA, CDR2 YSYEKL. Trimming shortened V by 0 bases and J by 8 bases, and 8 bases separated the two germline ends. This CDR3 region has 13 residues. Here the CDR3 reads CASSQDWGHEQFF. DNA of the CDR3: TGCGCCAGCAGCCAAGATTGGGGTCATGAGCAGTTCTTC.

This chain joins TRBV28 and TRBJ2-3, with 9 bases lining up with TRBD2. Trimming at V came to 5 bases and at J to 5 bases, leaving 14 bases not matched to a gene. This CDR3 region has 17 residues. Per germline, CDR1 MDHEN and CDR2 SYDVKM. CDR3 loop: CASSPGGLSGGIDTQYF. The CDR3 coding sequence is TGTGCCAGCAGTCCAGGAGGGTTGAGCGGGGGGATAGATACGCAGTATTTT.

This clonotype was detected only a few times. The chain recombines TRBV7-2 with TRBJ1-4; 8 positions agree with TRBD1. The CDR3 totals 15 residues. CDR1 and CDR2 (germline): SGHTA, FQGNSA. V lost 5 bases, J lost 6 bases, and 8 bases stayed unmatched. CDR3 in DNA: TGTGCCAGCAGCCCGGGGACAGGAAGATATGAAAAACTGTTTTTT. Translated: CASSPGTGRYEKLFF.

The chain carries TRBV5-1 and TRBJ2-1; no clear D. The CDR3 is 15 residues long. Trimming took off 0 bases at V and 0 bases at J, with 7 bases between the two ends. CDR1 and CDR2 from the germline V gene are SGHRS and YFSETQ. In nucleotides, the CDR3 is TGCGCCAGCAGCTTGGCCGAAACCTCCTACAATGAGCAGTTCTTC. Protein: CASSLAETSYNEQFF.

The J gene is TRBJ2-1, the V gene TRBV10-3; D gene uncertain. The V end lost 6 bases, the J end lost 5 bases, and 5 bases lay between the germline ends. Germline V gives CDR1 ENHRY, CDR2 SYGVKD. The CDR3 totals 11 residues. The CDR3 is CAIRENNEQFF. DNA of the CDR3: TGTGCCATCAGGGAGAACAATGAGCAGTTCTTC.

The gene calls are TRBV20-1 and TRBJ2-7; D is uncertain. Germline-derived CDR1 and CDR2 are DFQATT and SNEGSKA (reference sequence). The CDR3 is made up of 18 amino acids. Trimming removed 0 bases from V and 1 base from J, with 22 bases in between. The CDR3 here is CSARDKSKGSGSSYEQYF. As DNA, the CDR3 is TGCAGTGCTAGAGATAAGTCAAAAGGATCCGGGTCTTCCTACGAGCAGTACTTC.

The chain is built from TRBV7-9 and TRBJ2-5, with 9 bases aligning to TRBD2. The CDR3 sequence is 17 residues long. With 7 bases clipped from V and 0 bases from J, the junction kept 12 bases outside the gene matches. The germline V gene encodes CDR1 SEHNR and CDR2 FQNEAQ (reference sequence). The CDR3 nucleotides read TGTGCCAGCAATACCGGGACTAGCCTTAAGTACCAAGAGACCCAGTACTTC. This sequence encodes CASNTGTSLKYQETQYF.

This clonotype was observed many times. This chain connects TRBV11-2 to TRBJ2-6; tentative D call: TRBD1 (5 bases). This CDR3 has 18 amino acids. Trimming took 5 bases from V and 0 from J, leaving 17 bases between them. Per germline, CDR1 SGHAT and CDR2 FQNNGV. The CDR3 DNA is TGTGCCAGCAGCCCGCTGGGGCTTGTTCACTCTGGGGCCAACGTCCTGACTTTC. Encoded protein: CASSPLGLVHSGANVLTF. The entire variable domain, with the rest obtained from reference TRBV11-2 and TRBJ2-6, is as follows: EAGVAQSPRYKIIEKRQSVAFWCNPISGHATLYWYQQILGQGPKLLIQFQNNGVVDDSQLPKDRFSAERLKGVDSTLKIQPAKLEDSAVYLCASSPLGLVHSGANVLTFGAGSRLTVL.

This sequence joins TRBV20-1 and TRBJ1-1, with 7 bases aligning to TRBD1. The V and J ends lost 2 bases and 2 bases, in that order; junction bases with no gene match: 8. The length of the CDR3 is 15 residues. Germline V CDR1 and CDR2: DFQATT, SNEGSKA (reference sequence). CDR3 protein: CSARRVDRLNTEAFF. The CDR3 nucleotides read TGCAGTGCTAGACGCGTGGACAGGCTAAACACTGAAGCTTTCTTT.

The DNA for the CDR3 is TGTGCCAGCAGCCACCGGGAGGCGAATCCCTATGGCTACACCTTC. Translating it yields CASSHREANPYGYTF. The genes are TRBV7-9 and TRBJ1-2; no clear D gene. V gave up 5 bases and J gave up 4 bases, with 17 bases separating them. From germline, CDR1 is SEHNR and CDR2 FQNEAQ (reference sequence). The length of the CDR3 is 15 residues.

As concerns this clonotype: This may arise from a read error, as a much more abundant clone is one base away. J is TRBJ2-5 and V is TRBV10-3; TRBD1 might be the D (6 bases). The J call may be in error: the DNA end matches TRBJ2-7 better. Germline V gene data show CDR1 as ENHRY and CDR2 as SYGVKD. There are 16 residues in the CDR3. The CDR3 nucleotides read TGTGCCATCAGTGAGGCATTGGACAGAGCCCGCGCCGAGCAGTACTTC. It specifies CAISEALDRARAEQYF.

This clonotype was recorded many times. The rearrangement joins TRBV5-1 to TRBJ2-1; 8 nucleotides agree with TRBD2. The trim removed 1 base at V and 0 bases at J, leaving 3 bases unmatched. This CDR3 region has 16 residues. Germline loops: CDR1 SGHRS, CDR2 YFSETQ. CDR3 sequence: CASSLSGTSSYNEQFF. The DNA of the CDR3 is TGCGCCAGCAGCTTGAGCGGGACTAGCTCCTACAATGAGCAGTTCTTC.

The chain employs TRBV30 and TRBJ1-2; 8 bases are shared with TRBD1. This CDR3 comprises 13 residues. Germline loops: CDR1 GTSNPN, CDR2 SVGIG (reference sequence). The junction had 6 bases not matched to a gene; V was cut back by 6 bases and J by 3 bases. Here the CDR3 reads CACQQGGDYGYTF. In DNA form, the CDR3 reads TGTGCCTGTCAACAGGGGGGTGACTATGGCTACACCTTC.

This clonotype showed up just once. Relative to the germline gene, one junction end is altered; a read error may explain this. The CDR3 region has the DNA TGCGCCAGCGGCCATAGCGGGTCGTACAATGAGCAGTTCTTT. Amino acids: CASGHSGSYNEQFF. The chain recombines TRBV10-1 with TRBJ2-1, with 7 bases matching TRBD2. The CDR3 loop spans 14 amino acids. Germline CDR1 is WNHNN and CDR2 is SYGVQD (reference sequence).

The rearrangement links TRBV4-1 to TRBJ2-7, with a tentative D call TRBD1 (6 bases). V shed 2 bases and J shed 3 bases, with 11 bases lying between them. Germline CDR1 MGHRA, CDR2 YSYEKL. The CDR3 totals 14 residues. CDR3 sequence (DNA): TGCGCCAGCAGCCAAAAGACAGGCCTCTACGAGCAGTACTTC. The encoded protein is CASSQKTGLYEQYF.

J is TRBJ1-5 and V is TRBV4-1; D may be TRBD1 (5 bases). Trimming cost V 1 base and J 5 bases, with 9 bases left between them. This CDR3 spans 14 amino acids. CDR1 MGHRA and CDR2 YSYEKL come from the germline V gene. CDR3 residues: CASSQGVRDQPQHF. As DNA, the CDR3 is TGCGCCAGCAGCCAAGGGGTCAGGGATCAGCCCCAGCATTTT.

The chain joins TRBV6-5 to TRBJ2-7; TRBD2 aligns across 13 bases. V was pared by 5 bases and J by 4 bases, with 5 bases of the junction left unmatched. CDR3 length: 15 amino acids. Germline-derived CDR1 and CDR2 are MNHEY and SVGAGI. The CDR3, as DNA: TGTGCCAGCAGTACGGGACTAGCGGGGAGGTACGAGCAGTACTTC. It encodes CASSTGLAGRYEQYF.

The V call is TRBV24-1, the J call TRBJ2-1, with 7 bases matching TRBD1. The CDR3 length is 17 residues. Germline values: CDR1 KGHDR, CDR2 SFDVKD. With 2 bases clipped from V and 7 bases from J, the junction kept 13 bases outside the gene matches. The CDR3 region is CATSDSSTDRLTNEQFF. The CDR3 DNA is TGTGCCACCAGTGATTCGTCTACGGACAGGTTGACTAATGAGCAGTTCTTC.

This chain uses TRBV6-6 with TRBJ1-2, with D possibly TRBD1 on 5 matching bases. This CDR3 is 12 amino acids long. With 5 bases removed from V and 7 bases from J, the gap between germline ends came to 11 bases. From germline, CDR1 is MNHNY and CDR2 SVGAGI (reference sequence). The CDR3 loop is CASSPGGFGYTF. The CDR3 nucleotides read TGTGCCAGCAGTCCCGGGGGGTTTGGCTACACCTTC.